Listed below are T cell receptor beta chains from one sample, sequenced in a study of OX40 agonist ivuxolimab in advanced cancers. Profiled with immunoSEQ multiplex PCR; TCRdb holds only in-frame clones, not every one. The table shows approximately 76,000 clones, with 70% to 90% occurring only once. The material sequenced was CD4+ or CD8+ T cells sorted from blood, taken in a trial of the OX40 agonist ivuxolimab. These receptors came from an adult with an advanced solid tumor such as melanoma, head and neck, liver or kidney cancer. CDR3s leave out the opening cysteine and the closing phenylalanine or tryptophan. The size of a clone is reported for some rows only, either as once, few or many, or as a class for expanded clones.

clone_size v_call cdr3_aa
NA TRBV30 AWSSNYEQY
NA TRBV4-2 ASSQERATNEKLF
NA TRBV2 ASSGGTGGNQPQH
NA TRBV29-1 SVTQGVGDTQY
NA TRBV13 ASSLRGTGYTGELF
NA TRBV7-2 ASSQNGGANYGYT
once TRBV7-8 ASSQRRDWGQPQH
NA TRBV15 ATSRDVEGGELF
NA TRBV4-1 ASSQRGDTEAF
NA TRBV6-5 ASSLGQLRGSPLH
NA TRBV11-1 ASSLEGQGGGVPGYT
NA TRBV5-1 ASRVETSGSVYEQY
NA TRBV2 ASFDAGRDEKLF
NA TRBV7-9 ASSPGMKRGTYEQY
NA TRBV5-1 ASKAGPGVATQY
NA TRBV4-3 ASSQGDRGNSPLH
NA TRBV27 ASSSAYEQY
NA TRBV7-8 ASSLVYGGVGETDTQY
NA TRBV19 ASTSPLGTGSNYGYT
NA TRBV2 ASRGTSSSYEQY
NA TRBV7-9 ASSLGQQGVGEQF
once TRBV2 AANSGGPPEE
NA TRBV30 AAGINNEKLF
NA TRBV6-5 ASSYGQGVGYT
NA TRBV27 ASSSSGTGLSGYT
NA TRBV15 ATSRGQKNQPQH
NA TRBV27 ASSAGQTSTQY
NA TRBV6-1 ASKTGEGQETQY
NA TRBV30 AWSRRGGELF
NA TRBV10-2 ASSPGQGIWNEQF
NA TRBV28 ASSLTTGSPPPLH
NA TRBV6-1 AISGARVEQY
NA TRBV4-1 ASSLEGRSYNSPLH
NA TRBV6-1 ASTSSIRGTGELF
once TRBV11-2 ASSLGRTTLELD
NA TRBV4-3 ASSQDISSGNTIY
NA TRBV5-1 ASSLEGDPGNTIY